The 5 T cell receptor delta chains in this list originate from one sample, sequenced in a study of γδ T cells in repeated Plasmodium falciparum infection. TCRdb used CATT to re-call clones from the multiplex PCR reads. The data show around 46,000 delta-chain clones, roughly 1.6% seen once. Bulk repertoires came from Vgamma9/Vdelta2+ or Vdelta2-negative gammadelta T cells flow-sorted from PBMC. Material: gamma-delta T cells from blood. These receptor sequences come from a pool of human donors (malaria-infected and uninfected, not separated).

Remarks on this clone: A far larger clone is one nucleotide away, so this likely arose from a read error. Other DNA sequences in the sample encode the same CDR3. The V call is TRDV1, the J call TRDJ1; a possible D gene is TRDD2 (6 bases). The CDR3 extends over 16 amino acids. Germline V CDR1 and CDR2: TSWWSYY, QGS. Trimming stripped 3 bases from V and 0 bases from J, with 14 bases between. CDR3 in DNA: TGTGCTCTTGGGGATAACCTTCCCCCGGACACCGATAAACTCATCTTT. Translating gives CALGDNLPPDTDKLIF.

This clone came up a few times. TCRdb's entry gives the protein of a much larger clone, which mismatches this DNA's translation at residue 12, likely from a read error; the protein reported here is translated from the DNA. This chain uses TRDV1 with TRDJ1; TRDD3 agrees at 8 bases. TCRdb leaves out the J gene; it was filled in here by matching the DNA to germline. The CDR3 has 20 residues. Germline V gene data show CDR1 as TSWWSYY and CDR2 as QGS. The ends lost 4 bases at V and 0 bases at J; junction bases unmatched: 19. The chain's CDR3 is CALGGRGSFWGTHYTDKLIF. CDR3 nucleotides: TGTGCTCTTGGGGGGAGGGGTTCTTTCTGGGGGACTCATTACACCGATAAACTCATCTTT.

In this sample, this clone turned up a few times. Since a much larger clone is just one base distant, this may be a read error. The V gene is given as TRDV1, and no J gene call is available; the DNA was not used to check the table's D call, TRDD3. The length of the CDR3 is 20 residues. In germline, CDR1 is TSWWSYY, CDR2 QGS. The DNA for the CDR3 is TGTGCTCTCCTTGACCCTTCCTCGGATCGGTTAGAAGGGGTCACCGATAAGCTCATCTTT. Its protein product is CALLDPSSDRLEGVTDKLIF.

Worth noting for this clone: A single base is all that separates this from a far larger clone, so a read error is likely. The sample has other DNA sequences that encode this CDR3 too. The CDR3 bases are TGTGCCTGCGACACCACCTACGGGATGGGGGATACGCGCACCGATAAACTCATCTTT. Protein product: CACDTTYGMGDTRTDKLIF. V usage is TRDV2 and J usage is TRDJ1; 11 bases are a match to TRDD3. The J gene comes from matching the DNA to germline here; TCRdb lacks it. Looked up from germline, CDR1 is GEAIGNYY and CDR2 is EKD. The CDR3 sequence is 19 residues long.

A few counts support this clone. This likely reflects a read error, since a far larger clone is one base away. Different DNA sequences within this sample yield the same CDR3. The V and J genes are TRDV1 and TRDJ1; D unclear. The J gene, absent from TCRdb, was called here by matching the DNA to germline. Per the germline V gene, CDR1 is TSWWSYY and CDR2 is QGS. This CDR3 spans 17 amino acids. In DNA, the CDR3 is TGTGCTCTTGGGGAAAGGAAGGGCGAGCCCAGGACCGACAAACTCATCTTT. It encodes CALGERKGEPRTDKLIF.